This T cell receptor beta chain was documented in a study of identical twins. Study findings and constraints: Possibly, invariant MAIT and iNKT cells partly confounded zero-insertion analyses.

TCRdb independently ran MiXCR on the 5' RACE reads; one entry per CDR3 protein. This table has 650,000 to 750,000 distinct CDR3 sequences, approximately 21% appearing once. The germline CDR1 and CDR2 sequences are MNHEY and SVGAGI. This CDR3 is built from 14 residues. This clonotype came up a few times. What it binds is unknown. Germline is not matched at one junction end, which may reflect a read error. A further study also used this sample, focusing on T cells expressing NK-cell markers.

Sequencing was done on a sample of PBMCs. The sequence derives from a woman under 30 in good health. The chain links TRBV6-5 to TRBJ2-1; TRBD2 aligns across 8 bases. The CDR3 spells CASSYSSGSRSVVF. Here the CDR3 DNA reads TGTGCCAGCAGTTACTCGAGCGGGAGTAGAAGTGTGGTCTTC.